Below are 16 T cell receptor beta chains sequenced from a single sample in a study of blood T cell repertoires in COVID-19. TCRdb's copy holds only in-frame clones and misses some; the assay was immunoSEQ multiplex PCR. The sample includes around 250,000 clones, approximately 89% seen only once; the top ten take roughly 1.2%. The sample comprised PBMCs or T cells enriched from blood (not recorded which). The receptors were gathered from a middle-aged woman with acute COVID-19.

This sequence joins TRBV19 and TRBJ2-5; 10 bases are shared with TRBD2. Germline trimming cut 3 bases from V and 4 bases from J; bases unmatched to any gene: 2. The germline gives CDR1 LNHDA, CDR2 SQIVND (reference sequence). This CDR3 has 14 amino acids. The CDR3 spells CASSILAGVETQYF. DNA for the CDR3: TGTGCCAGTAGTATTCTAGCGGGAGTAGAGACCCAGTACTTC.

V gene TRBV7-8 combines with J gene TRBJ2-3; the D gene is possibly TRBD2 (6 bases). This CDR3 has 15 residues. Looked up from germline, CDR1 is SGHVS and CDR2 is FQNEAQ. V lost 8 bases to trimming and J lost 2 bases, with 17 bases between them. The DNA of the CDR3 is TGTGCCAGCGACTCATTAGCGGAGAACACAGATACGCAGTATTTT. It specifies CASDSLAENTDTQYF.

This clone was detected only once. This chain connects TRBV24-1 to TRBJ2-3; a possible D gene is TRBD2 (5 bases). Germline CDR1 KGHDR, CDR2 SFDVKD. The CDR3 loop spans 20 amino acids. Trimming removed 4 bases from V and 6 bases from J, with 31 bases in between. As DNA, the CDR3 is TGTGCCACCAGTGACATGGGTTGGAGAGAAGGGAGAGCCCTCCCCGATACGCAGTATTTT. It specifies CATSDMGWREGRALPDTQYF.

V gene TRBV5-1 combines with J gene TRBJ2-1, with 8 bases that match TRBD1. The length of the CDR3 is 15 residues. The V and J ends lost 5 bases and 5 bases, in that order; junction bases with no gene match: 9. Germline CDR1 is SGHRS and CDR2 is YFSETQ. The CDR3 DNA reads as TGCGCCAGCAGTCCCGGACAGGGCGGTCACAATGAGCAGTTCTTC. Translation: CASSPGQGGHNEQFF.

This chain connects TRBV19 to TRBJ2-2; no definite D call. CDR3 length: 13 residues. Per germline, CDR1 LNHDA and CDR2 SQIVND (reference sequence). Trimming took off 3 bases at V and 8 bases at J, with 10 bases between the two ends. The CDR3 nucleotides read TGTGCCAGTAGTATCCGTCGGAGAGGGGAGCTGTTTTTT. It translates to CASSIRRRGELFF.

The gene calls are TRBV2 and TRBJ2-2; the match to TRBD2 covers 9 bases. Germline values: CDR1 SNHLY, CDR2 FYNNEI. This CDR3 is 15 amino acids long. V lost 1 base and J lost 5; bases outside the gene matches: 2. The CDR3 DNA follows: TGTGCCAGCAGTGAAGGCGGGAGGGGGACCGGGGAGCTGTTTTTT. This codes for CASSEGGRGTGELFF.

V gene TRBV14 combines with J gene TRBJ2-1, with 8 bases identical to TRBD2. Looked up from germline, CDR1 is SGHDN and CDR2 is FVKESK. This CDR3 has 19 amino acids. The junction had 16 bases not matched to a gene; V was cut back by 3 bases and J by 3 bases. The CDR3 DNA follows: TGTGCCAGCAGCCATTTACGGGCTCAGCCGGGAGGGAGCTACAATGAGCAGTTCTTC. Residues: CASSHLRAQPGGSYNEQFF.

The chain couples TRBV4-3 to TRBJ2-5; TRBD1 might be the D (6 bases). From germline, CDR1 is LGHNA and CDR2 YSLEER. This CDR3 has 13 residues. Trimming pared 5 bases from V and 1 base from J, leaving 8 bases between. DNA of the CDR3: TGCGCCAGCAGCGCAGGGGTCCAAGAGACCCAGTACTTC. Translation gives CASSAGVQETQYF.

The rearrangement uses TRBV29-1 and TRBJ2-1, with 9 positions matching TRBD1. The CDR3 runs 15 residues. The V gene end was trimmed by 7 bases and the J gene end by 2 bases; junction bases not matched to a gene: 9. Germline V CDR1 and CDR2: SQVTM, ANQGSEA. The CDR3 nucleotides read TGCAGCGGTATCCTAACAGGGGGCACCTACAATGAGCAGTTCTTC. This gives the protein CSGILTGGTYNEQFF.

The chain uses TRBV7-9 and TRBJ1-2, with 7 bases aligning to TRBD1. The CDR3 is 13 amino acids. The junction had 6 bases not matched to a gene; V was cut back by 5 bases and J by 6 bases. The germline V gene has CDR1 SEHNR and CDR2 FQNEAQ (reference sequence). CDR3 residues: CASSPGTADGYTF. CDR3 in DNA: TGTGCCAGCAGCCCTGGGACAGCGGATGGCTACACCTTC.

The chain carries TRBV6-2 or TRBV6-3 and TRBJ1-2; TRBD1 matches 8 bases. Trimming removed 0 bases from V and 5 bases from J; junction bases left unmatched: 8. The CDR3 spans 16 residues. The germline gives CDR1 MNHEY, CDR2 SVGEGT. CDR3: CASSYSTPTGAYGYTF. CDR3 DNA: TGTGCCAGCAGTTACTCAACCCCGACAGGGGCATATGGCTACACCTTC.

V usage is TRBV28 and J usage is TRBJ2-1; 13 bases align to TRBD2. J gave up 0 bases and V 5 bases, and 10 bases lay outside the gene matches. The germline V gene has CDR1 MDHEN and CDR2 SYDVKM. CDR3 size: 19 residues. The CDR3 coding sequence is TGTGCCAGCAGTCCCTCAACCCGGACTAGCGGGAGCTCCTACAATGAGCAGTTCTTC. Its protein is CASSPSTRTSGSSYNEQFF.

The V gene is TRBV5-8, the J gene TRBJ2-3; 11 bases align to TRBD2. Losses at the gene ends were 6 bases for V and 8 bases for J; bases not matched to a gene: 14. CDR3 length equals 16 residues. Germline V gives CDR1 SGHTS, CDR2 YDEGEE. CDR3 in DNA: TGTGCCAGCACCCTTCTGACTAGCGGGATGGTCGGTACGCAGTATTTT. It is translated as CASTLLTSGMVGTQYF.

The gene calls are TRBV10-2 and TRBJ2-3; the match to TRBD2 covers 7 bases. The CDR3 totals 15 residues. Germline V gene sequence: CDR1 WSHSY, CDR2 SAAADI. Unmatched junction bases numbered 10, after V lost 4 bases and J lost 6 bases. CDR3 sequence reads: CASSASEMGGDTQYF. CDR3 bases: TGCGCCAGCAGTGCTAGCGAGATGGGGGGGGATACGCAGTATTTT.

The chain combines TRBV7-2 with TRBJ2-1; 7 bases agree with TRBD1. This CDR3 region has 15 residues. V lost 2 bases and J lost 5; bases outside the gene matches: 6. From germline, CDR1 is SGHTA and CDR2 FQGNSA. The CDR3 loop is CASSLNRGYDNEQFF. In DNA, the CDR3 is TGTGCCAGCAGCTTAAACAGGGGATACGACAATGAGCAGTTCTTC.

V gene TRBV10-3 combines with J gene TRBJ2-7; D possibly corresponds to TRBD1 (5 bases). The length of the CDR3 is 13 residues. V lost 1 base and J lost 4, with 8 bases in between. CDR1 is ENHRY and CDR2 is SYGVKD in the germline V gene. The CDR3 sequence is CAISEYQGYEQYV. The CDR3 nucleotides read TGTGCCATCAGTGAGTATCAGGGATACGAGCAGTACGTC.